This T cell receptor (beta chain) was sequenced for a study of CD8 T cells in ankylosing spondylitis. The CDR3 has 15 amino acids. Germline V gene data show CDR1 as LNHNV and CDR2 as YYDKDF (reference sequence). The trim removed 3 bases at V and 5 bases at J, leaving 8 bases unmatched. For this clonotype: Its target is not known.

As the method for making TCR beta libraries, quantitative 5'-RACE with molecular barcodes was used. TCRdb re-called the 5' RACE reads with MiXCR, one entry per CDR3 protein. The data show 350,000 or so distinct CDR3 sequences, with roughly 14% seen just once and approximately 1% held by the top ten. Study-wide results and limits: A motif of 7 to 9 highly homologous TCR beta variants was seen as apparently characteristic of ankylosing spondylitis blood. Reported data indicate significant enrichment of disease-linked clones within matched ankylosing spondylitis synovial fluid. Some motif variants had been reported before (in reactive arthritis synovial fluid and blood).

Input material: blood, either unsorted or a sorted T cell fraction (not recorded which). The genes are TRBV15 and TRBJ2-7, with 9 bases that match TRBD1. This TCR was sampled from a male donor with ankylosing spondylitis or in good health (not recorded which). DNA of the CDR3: TGTGCCACCAGCAGGGCGGGACAGGGTTCCCACGAGCAGTACTTC. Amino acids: CATSRAGQGSHEQYF.